What follows are 27 T cell receptor beta chains derived from one specimen sequenced in a study of control samples from healthy donors and cancer patients. The protocol was immunoSEQ multiplex PCR, while the TCRdb copy is restricted to in-frame clones and leaves out a portion. The sample has 130,000 or so clones, approximately 91% seen once. What was sequenced was blood. The receptor set was obtained from a man aged 50-59 years in good health.

J is TRBJ2-7 and V is TRBV7-2; a possible D gene is TRBD1 (6 bases). V dropped 5 bases and J dropped 4 bases, with 24 bases sitting between them. CDR1 and CDR2 from the germline V gene are SGHTA and FQGNSA. This CDR3 contains 17 residues. CDR3: CASSRRAFRDMPYEQYF. For the CDR3, the DNA is TGTGCCAGCAGCCGTAGAGCATTCCGGGACATGCCTTACGAGCAGTACTTC.

V usage is TRBV9 and J usage is TRBJ2-2; D is uncertain. This CDR3 comprises 15 residues. The germline gives CDR1 SGDLS, CDR2 YYNGEE. The V and J ends lost 3 bases and 7 bases respectively, with 16 bases between them. DNA for the CDR3: TGTGCCAGCAGCGCCGGGTCGAGTGACATCGGGGAGCTGTTTTTT. Translated: CASSAGSSDIGELFF. Supplemented by reference TRBV9 and TRBJ2-2, the full variable domain reads DSGVTQTPKHLITATGQRVTLRCSPRSGDLSVYWYQQSLDQGLQFLIQYYNGEERAKGNILERFSAQQFPDLHSELNLSSLELGDSALYFCASSAGSSDIGELFFGEGSRLTVL.

V gene TRBV30 combines with J gene TRBJ2-1; TRBD2 agrees at 9 bases. Per germline, CDR1 GTSNPN and CDR2 SVGIG (reference sequence). Unmatched junction bases numbered 9, after V lost 4 bases and J lost 5 bases. The CDR3 has 15 residues. The CDR3 coding sequence is TGTGCCTGGAACCGCCGGGGACTAGCTGACAATGAGCAGTTCTTC. Translating it yields CAWNRRGLADNEQFF.

Of note for this clone: At one of its ends the junction is not consistent with the germline gene, which may arise from a read error. The chain carries TRBV5-1 and TRBJ2-7; D is ambiguous. The CDR3 loop spans 14 amino acids. Per germline, CDR1 SGHRS and CDR2 YFSETQ. CDR3 nucleotides: TGCGCCAGCAGCTGGCAACCAGACACCTATGAGCAGTACTTC. Translated, it gives CASSWQPDTYEQYF.

The chain carries TRBV7-2 and TRBJ2-5; either TRBD1 or TRBD2 may supply D (6 bases each). There are 15 residues in the CDR3. The V end lost 1 base, the J end lost 4 bases, and 13 bases lay between the germline ends. Germline loops: CDR1 SGHTA, CDR2 FQGNSA. In DNA, the CDR3 is TGTGCCAGCAGCTTAGTTAAACAGGGAGGAGAGACCCAGTACTTC. It is translated as CASSLVKQGGETQYF.

The chain couples TRBV7-6 to TRBJ2-2, with 10 bases aligning to TRBD2. This CDR3 has 17 residues. Losses at the gene ends were 5 bases for V and 0 bases for J; bases not matched to a gene: 6. CDR1 SGHVS and CDR2 FNYEAQ come from the germline V gene. CDR3 protein: CASSNQAGGTNTGELFF. For the CDR3, the DNA is TGTGCCAGCAGCAACCAAGCGGGGGGGACGAACACCGGGGAGCTGTTTTTT.

This clone appeared a single time. V and J are TRBV6-5 and TRBJ1-2; the D gene is possibly TRBD1 (5 bases). Germline CDR1 and CDR2: MNHEY and SVGAGI. Trimming removed 0 bases at V and 7 bases at J, with 15 bases between. This CDR3 is built from 15 residues. The CDR3 protein is CASSYSSGSVGGYTF. CDR3 nucleotides: TGTGCCAGCAGTTACTCTTCAGGGTCGGTCGGTGGCTACACCTTC.

The chain has TRBV19 and TRBJ1-6, with 7 bases that match TRBD1. J gave up 7 bases and V 10 bases, and 7 bases lay outside the gene matches. Per the germline V gene, CDR1 is LNHDA and CDR2 is SQIVND (reference sequence). The CDR3 is made up of 13 amino acids. In nucleotides, the CDR3 is TGTGCCACCGCCGACAGGGTGAATTCACCCCTCCACTTT. It codes for CATADRVNSPLHF.

Comments on this clone: Distinct nucleotide sequences in the sample also encode this CDR3. This rearrangement joins TRBV28 to TRBJ1-5, with D perhaps matching TRBD1 (5 bases). CDR1 and CDR2 (germline): MDHEN, SYDVKM. This CDR3 has 16 residues. V lost 3 bases and J 5 bases, leaving 17 bases between the germline ends. This chain's CDR3 is CASSFGPPWDHQPQHF. CDR3 sequence (DNA): TGTGCCAGCAGTTTTGGCCCGCCCTGGGACCATCAGCCCCAGCATTTT.

The chain employs TRBV29-1 and TRBJ1-5; D uncertain. V dropped 4 bases and J dropped 2 bases, with 15 bases sitting between them. CDR3 length: 15 amino acids. Germline V lookup: CDR1 SQVTM, CDR2 ANQGSEA. CDR3 in amino acids: CSVASVSGGNQPQHF. The DNA for the CDR3 is TGCAGCGTTGCCTCCGTTTCCGGGGGCAATCAGCCCCAGCATTTT.

The chain's CDR3 is CASSVVPLAGGSETQYF. In DNA, the CDR3 is TGTGCCAGCAGCGTAGTTCCTTTAGCGGGGGGTAGTGAGACCCAGTACTTC. The chain carries TRBV9 and TRBJ2-5; 10 bases are a match to TRBD2. Germline CDR1 reads SGDLS; CDR2 reads YYNGEE. This CDR3 spans 17 amino acids. The V segment lost 0 bases and the J segment 5 bases; nucleotides outside the gene matches: 10.

V usage is TRBV27 and J usage is TRBJ1-4, with D unresolved. The CDR3 contains 12 residues. V was cut by 6 bases and J by 7 bases, with 9 bases left in between. Per germline, CDR1 MNHEY and CDR2 SMNVEV (reference sequence). Here the CDR3 DNA reads TGTGCCAGCAGGGACGAAGGTGAAAAACTGTTTTTT. Protein sequence: CASRDEGEKLFF. Full variable domain (missing parts from reference TRBV27 and TRBJ1-4): EAQVTQNPRYLITVTGKKLTVTCSQNMNHEYMSWYRQDPGLGLRQIYYSMNVEVTDKGDVPEGYKVSRKEKRNFPLILESPSPNQTSLYFCASRDEGEKLFFGSGTQLSVL.

Regarding this clone: Its ends do not fully match the called genes, so a read error is possible. This chain uses TRBV4-1 with TRBJ2-3; 7 positions match TRBD1. The CDR3 covers 15 residues. Germline loops: CDR1 MGHRA, CDR2 YSYEKL. In DNA form, the CDR3 reads TGCGCCAGCAGCCAAGCGGGACAGAGCACAGGTACGCAGTATTTT. Translation: CASSQAGQSTGTQYF.

The genes are TRBV7-8 and TRBJ2-3; D ambiguous. The length of the CDR3 is 15 residues. Germline CDR1 is SGHVS and CDR2 is FQNEAQ. V lost 1 base and J 3 bases, leaving 11 bases between the germline ends. CDR3 sequence: CASSLDWVGTDTQYF. The CDR3 DNA is TGTGCCAGCAGCTTAGACTGGGTCGGTACAGATACGCAGTATTTT.

V usage is TRBV6-1 and J usage is TRBJ1-5; D gene unclear. V lost 1 base and J lost 9, with 13 bases in between. This CDR3 has 14 residues. Germline V CDR1 and CDR2: MNHNS, SASEGT. Written as DNA, the CDR3 is TGTGCCAGCAGTGAAGTGGCACGCGAACGGCCCCAGCATTTT. Protein sequence: CASSEVARERPQHF.

The chain employs TRBV10-3 and TRBJ1-2; D possibly corresponds to TRBD1 (5 bases). The CDR3 contains 14 residues. Germline V lookup: CDR1 ENHRY, CDR2 SYGVKD. V lost 7 bases to trimming and J lost 0 bases, with 12 bases between them. CDR3: CAINGGTPNYGYTF. In nucleotides, the CDR3 is TGTGCCATCAATGGAGGGACTCCTAACTATGGCTACACCTTC.

The chain employs TRBV14 and TRBJ2-5; 7 nucleotides line up with TRBD2. Trimming at V came to 4 bases and at J to 1 base, leaving 12 bases not matched to a gene. Germline CDR1 SGHDN, CDR2 FVKESK. The CDR3 runs 17 residues. CDR3 DNA sequence: TGTGCCAGCAGCCTCGCAGGGCGGGGGAGAGGCCAAGAGACCCAGTACTTC. Encoded protein: CASSLAGRGRGQETQYF.

CDR3 sequence reads: CASLRTGQNTEAFF. The CDR3 bases are TGTGCCAGCTTGCGGACGGGTCAGAACACTGAAGCTTTCTTT. V is TRBV6-5 and J is TRBJ1-1; D gene uncertain. This CDR3 has 14 residues. Germline lookup yields CDR1 MNHEY and CDR2 SVGAGI. V dropped 8 bases and J dropped 1 base, with 14 bases sitting between them.

The J gene is TRBJ2-5, the V gene TRBV2; 8 nucleotides match TRBD1. This CDR3 spans 14 amino acids. Germline loops: CDR1 SNHLY, CDR2 FYNNEI. With 3 bases clipped from V and 5 bases from J, the junction kept 5 bases outside the gene matches. The DNA for the CDR3 is TGTGCCAGCAGTGAGGCAGGGGGCGTCGAGACCCAGTACTTC. It is translated as CASSEAGGVETQYF.

The CDR3 protein is CATSDVPGTQHPGELFF. DNA of the CDR3: TGTGCCACCAGTGATGTCCCCGGGACCCAACATCCCGGGGAGCTGTTTTTT. The chain couples TRBV24-1 to TRBJ2-2; the D call may be TRBD1 or TRBD2 (5 bases each). Germline CDR1 reads KGHDR; CDR2 reads SFDVKD. V was trimmed by 3 bases and J by 6 bases, leaving 19 bases between them. This CDR3 is 17 amino acids long.

V gene TRBV24-1 combines with J gene TRBJ1-1; TRBD1 agrees at 11 bases. CDR1 KGHDR and CDR2 SFDVKD come from the germline V gene. The CDR3 runs to 16 residues. V lost 4 bases to trimming and J lost 4 bases; unmatched junction nucleotides: 7. CDR3 in DNA: TGTGCCACCAGTGAAACCGGACAGGGGGCGAGCACTGAAGCTTTCTTT. It specifies CATSETGQGASTEAFF.

This rearrangement joins TRBV5-6 to TRBJ1-2; D unresolved. This CDR3 region has 13 residues. Germline assignment: CDR1 SGHDT and CDR2 YYEEEE. Between the trimmed V and J ends, which lost 0 bases and 2 bases, there was a span of 5 bases. The CDR3 here is CASSLVGNYGYTF. In DNA form, the CDR3 reads TGTGCCAGCAGCTTGGTCGGGAACTATGGCTACACCTTC.

This clone has only one observation. The chain carries TRBV2 and TRBJ1-5; TRBD1 matches at 8 bases. The germline V gene encodes CDR1 SNHLY and CDR2 FYNNEI. Trimming at V came to 4 bases and at J to 5 bases, leaving 7 bases not matched to a gene. The CDR3 has 15 residues. CDR3 amino acids: CASSAWTGSHQPQHF. In DNA form, the CDR3 reads TGTGCCAGCAGTGCTTGGACAGGGTCCCATCAGCCCCAGCATTTT.

The DNA of the CDR3 is TGCAGCGTTGAAACCCGGTTAATGAGCACCAAAAAGCACAATGAGCAGTTCTTC. Protein product: CSVETRLMSTKKHNEQFF. The chain carries TRBV29-1 and TRBJ2-1; D is uncertain. CDR3 size: 18 residues. Germline values: CDR1 SQVTM, CDR2 ANQGSEA. V lost 2 bases, J lost 5 bases, and 25 bases lay in between.

The J gene is TRBJ2-3, the V gene TRBV11-1; D tentatively fits TRBD1 or TRBD2 (5 bases each). V lost 5 bases, J lost 2 bases, and 17 bases lay in between. The CDR3 is 16 residues long. Germline V lookup: CDR1 SGHAT, CDR2 FQDESV (reference sequence). The CDR3 is CASSARDGQYTDTQYF. DNA for the CDR3: TGTGCCAGCAGCGCCCGGGACGGGCAGTACACAGATACGCAGTATTTT.

The V and J genes are TRBV2 and TRBJ2-1, with D tentatively TRBD1 (5 bases). CDR1 is SNHLY and CDR2 is FYNNEI in the germline V gene. The CDR3 loop spans 16 amino acids. V lost 1 base, J lost 3 bases, and 13 bases lay in between. The CDR3 loop is CASSEVGQGNYNEQFF. The CDR3 DNA sequence: TGTGCCAGCAGTGAAGTGGGGCAGGGCAACTACAATGAGCAGTTCTTC.

The chain couples TRBV6-5 to TRBJ1-4, with 8 positions matching TRBD1. V lost 6 bases and J lost 5; bases outside the gene matches: 5. CDR3 size: 14 residues. Germline assignment: CDR1 MNHEY and CDR2 SVGAGI. The CDR3 loop reads CASRVTGANEKLFF. The CDR3 DNA reads TGTGCCAGCAGGGTGACAGGGGCCAATGAAAAACTGTTTTTT.